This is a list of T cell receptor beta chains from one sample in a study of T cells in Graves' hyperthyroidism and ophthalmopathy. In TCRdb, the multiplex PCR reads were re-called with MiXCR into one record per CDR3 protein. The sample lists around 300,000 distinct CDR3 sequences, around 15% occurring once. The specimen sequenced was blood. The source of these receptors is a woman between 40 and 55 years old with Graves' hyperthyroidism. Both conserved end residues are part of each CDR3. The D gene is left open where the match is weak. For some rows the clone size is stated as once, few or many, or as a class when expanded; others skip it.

CDR3aa: CATSVSRALTDTQYF; CDR3nt: TGTGCCACCAGCGTTAGTAGGGCCCTCACAGATACGCAGTATTTT; v_gene: TRBV15; j_gene: TRBJ2-3; d_gene: NA; abundance: many
CDR3aa: CAWASGAEQPQHF; CDR3nt: TGTGCCTGGGCCTCGGGGGCGGAACAGCCCCAGCATTTT; v_gene: TRBV30; j_gene: TRBJ1-5; d_gene: NA; abundance: many
CDR3aa: CSAPAPRGTANTEAFF; CDR3nt: TGCAGTGCCCCGGCGCCACGGGGGACAGCTAACACTGAAGCTTTCTTT; v_gene: TRBV20-1; j_gene: TRBJ1-1; d_gene: TRBD1; abundance: many
CDR3aa: CAWDTGTAVGGQYF; CDR3nt: TGTGCCTGGGATACAGGGACAGCAGTGGGGGGGCAGTACTTC; v_gene: TRBV30; j_gene: TRBJ2-7; d_gene: NA; abundance: many
CDR3aa: CASSSRGNSGNTIYF; CDR3nt: TGCGCCAGCAGCTCCAGGGGGAACTCTGGAAACACCATATATTTT; v_gene: TRBV5-1; j_gene: TRBJ1-3; d_gene: TRBD1; abundance: few
CDR3aa: CASSSPGLAGGYEQYF; CDR3nt: TGTGCCAGCAGCTCCCCGGGACTAGCGGGAGGCTACGAGCAGTACTTC; v_gene: TRBV5-5; j_gene: TRBJ2-7; d_gene: TRBD2; abundance: many
CDR3aa: CASSHTRGSTDTQYF; CDR3nt: TGTGCCAGCAGCCACACTAGGGGAAGCACAGATACGCAGTATTTT; v_gene: TRBV11-3; j_gene: TRBJ2-3; d_gene: NA; abundance: many
CDR3aa: CASRTLGQHNSPLHF; CDR3nt: TGTGCCAGCAGGACCCTGGGCCAACATAATTCACCCCTCCACTTT; v_gene: TRBV7-9; j_gene: TRBJ1-6; d_gene: NA; abundance: NA
CDR3aa: CASSSYRENEQYF; CDR3nt: TGTGCCAGCAGTTCTTACAGGGAAAACGAGCAGTACTTC; v_gene: TRBV28; j_gene: TRBJ2-7; d_gene: NA; abundance: many
CDR3aa: CASSSRDRGYNEQFF; CDR3nt: TGTGCCAGCAGTTCCCGGGACAGGGGCTACAATGAGCAGTTCTTC; v_gene: TRBV6-1; j_gene: TRBJ2-1; d_gene: TRBD1; abundance: many
CDR3aa: CASSQDSAGAYNEQFF; CDR3nt: TGTGCCAGCAGCCAAGATTCCGCGGGAGCCTACAATGAGCAGTTCTTC; v_gene: TRBV4-2; j_gene: TRBJ2-1; d_gene: TRBD2; abundance: NA
CDR3aa: CASSLLPGTGGGDPHNEQFF; CDR3nt: TGTGCCAGCAGTTTATTACCCGGGACAGGAGGTGGGGACCCACACAATGAGCAGTTCTTC; v_gene: TRBV12-3/TRBV12-4; j_gene: TRBJ2-1; d_gene: TRBD1; abundance: many
CDR3aa: CAWSRQSEAFF; CDR3nt: TGTGCCTGGAGTAGGCAATCGGAAGCTTTCTTT; v_gene: TRBV30; j_gene: TRBJ1-1; d_gene: NA; abundance: many
CDR3aa: CASSQDFKQYF; CDR3nt: TGTGCCAGCAGCCAGGACTTCAAGCAGTACTTC; v_gene: TRBV7-9; j_gene: TRBJ2-7; d_gene: NA; abundance: many
CDR3aa: CSARLLGLGEQYF; CDR3nt: TGCAGTGCTAGGTTACTAGGATTGGGAGAGCAGTACTTC; v_gene: TRBV20-1; j_gene: TRBJ2-7; d_gene: NA; abundance: many
CDR3aa: CASSFPRLGANTEAFF; CDR3nt: TGTGCCAGCAGCTTCCCTCGATTAGGGGCGAACACTGAAGCTTTCTTT; v_gene: TRBV11-2; j_gene: TRBJ1-1; d_gene: NA; abundance: many
CDR3aa: CASSWGQGGSYEQYF; CDR3nt: TGTGCCAGCAGCTGGGGACAGGGAGGCTCCTACGAGCAGTACTTC; v_gene: TRBV7-9; j_gene: TRBJ2-7; d_gene: TRBD1; abundance: many
CDR3aa: CASSLGQGKMVGGYTF; CDR3nt: TGTGCCAGCAGCTTGGGACAGGGGAAGATGGTTGGGGGCTACACCTTC; v_gene: TRBV7-9; j_gene: TRBJ1-2; d_gene: TRBD1; abundance: few
CDR3aa: CASSAPGQGVYEQYF; CDR3nt: TGTGCCAGCAGTGCTCCGGGACAGGGGGTCTACGAGCAGTACTTC; v_gene: TRBV25-1; j_gene: TRBJ2-7; d_gene: TRBD1; abundance: NA
CDR3aa: CASSFRDGNQPQHF; CDR3nt: TGTGCCAGTAGTTTCCGGGACGGTAATCAGCCCCAGCATTTT; v_gene: TRBV19; j_gene: TRBJ1-5; d_gene: NA; abundance: many
CDR3aa: CASSQDQGNPAGNTIYF; CDR3nt: TGTGCCAGCAGCCAAGATCAGGGGAACCCCGCTGGAAACACCATATATTTT; v_gene: TRBV3-1; j_gene: TRBJ1-3; d_gene: NA; abundance: many
CDR3aa: CASGLDANTGELFF; CDR3nt: TGTGCCAGTGGTCTGGACGCGAACACCGGGGAGCTGTTTTTT; v_gene: TRBV28; j_gene: TRBJ2-2; d_gene: NA; abundance: many
CDR3aa: CASSLGQGPQETQYF; CDR3nt: TGTGCCAGCAGCTTAGGACAGGGGCCCCAAGAGACCCAGTACTTC; v_gene: TRBV7-9; j_gene: TRBJ2-5; d_gene: TRBD1; abundance: many
CDR3aa: CASSPPSRSTDTQYF; CDR3nt: TGTGCCAGCTCACCACCTAGCAGATCCACAGATACGCAGTATTTT; v_gene: TRBV18; j_gene: TRBJ2-3; d_gene: NA; abundance: many
CDR3aa: CSAILAGGGRYNEQFF; CDR3nt: TGCAGTGCTATACTAGCGGGAGGAGGGAGATACAATGAGCAGTTCTTC; v_gene: TRBV20-1; j_gene: TRBJ2-1; d_gene: TRBD2; abundance: many
CDR3aa: CASSKDSGNTIYF; CDR3nt: TGCGCCAGCAGCAAGGACTCTGGAAACACCATATATTTT; v_gene: TRBV5-1; j_gene: TRBJ1-3; d_gene: NA; abundance: NA
CDR3aa: CSASMTSYEQSF; CDR3nt: TGCAGTGCTAGTATGACTTCCTACGAGCAGTCCTTC; v_gene: TRBV20-1; j_gene: TRBJ2-7; d_gene: NA; abundance: NA
CDR3aa: CASATGSGHSPLHF; CDR3nt: TGTGCCAGCGCGACAGGGTCGGGGCACTCACCCCTCCACTTT; v_gene: TRBV2; j_gene: TRBJ1-6; d_gene: TRBD1; abundance: many
CDR3aa: CASSLTGLSEQYF; CDR3nt: TGTGCCAGCTCACTGACAGGGCTGTCCGAGCAGTACTTC; v_gene: TRBV18; j_gene: TRBJ2-7; d_gene: TRBD1; abundance: NA
CDR3aa: CASRESRGGRTSTDTQYF; CDR3nt: TGTGCCAGCAGGGAGAGTAGGGGCGGGCGGACTAGCACAGATACGCAGTATTTT; v_gene: TRBV2; j_gene: TRBJ2-3; d_gene: NA; abundance: many
CDR3aa: CSAREEQTNTEAFF; CDR3nt: TGCAGTGCTAGGGAGGAACAGACGAACACTGAAGCTTTCTTT; v_gene: TRBV20-1; j_gene: TRBJ1-1; d_gene: NA; abundance: few
CDR3aa: CASSPRTGGRTEAFF; CDR3nt: TGTGCCAGCAGCCCGAGGACAGGGGGAAGGACTGAAGCTTTCTTT; v_gene: TRBV5-5; j_gene: TRBJ1-1; d_gene: TRBD1; abundance: many